Presented here are 24 T cell receptor beta chains from one specimen sequenced in a study of T-cell reconstitution after alpha-beta-depleted transplantation in children. Unique molecular identifiers were incorporated into the prepared TCRbeta library. TCRdb used MiXCR to reprocess the PCR reads, holding one entry per CDR3 protein. This sample carries roughly 610,000 distinct CDR3 sequences, approximately 10% of them seen once, and the ten largest clones take 4%. The source was PBMCs from the stem cell graft donor, collected from the stem cell graft. The receptors were gathered from a human donor who donated a stem cell graft to a child with acute myeloid leukemia.

This clonotype was counted a few times. This rearrangement joins TRBV6-1 to TRBJ1-5, with D maybe TRBD1 (6 bases). Germline assignment: CDR1 MNHNS and CDR2 SASEGT. V gave up 8 bases and J gave up 3 bases, with 11 bases separating them. This CDR3 contains 13 residues. The CDR3 sequence is CASGQILNQPQHF. DNA of the CDR3: TGTGCCAGCGGACAGATCCTCAATCAGCCCCAGCATTTT.

J is TRBJ2-1 and V is TRBV7-9; tentatively, D is TRBD1 or TRBD2 (5 bases each). The CDR3 is 14 amino acids. Germline V gene sequence: CDR1 SEHNR, CDR2 FQNEAQ (reference sequence). V lost 5 bases and J 6 bases, leaving 14 bases between the germline ends. The CDR3 nucleotides read TGTGCCAGCAGCCGCTCCGGGGCCGCCAATGAGCAGTTCTTC. Protein sequence: CASSRSGAANEQFF.

Only a few counts were recorded for this clonotype. V and J are TRBV20-1 and TRBJ2-2, with unresolved D. Trimming removed 0 bases at V and 1 base at J, with 12 bases between. The V gene's germline CDR1 is DFQATT and CDR2 SNEGSKA (reference sequence). This CDR3 is built from 16 residues. CDR3 sequence: CSARDAGFGNTGELFF. In nucleotides, the CDR3 is TGCAGTGCTAGAGATGCAGGCTTCGGGAACACCGGGGAGCTGTTTTTT.

Ten or more counts support this clonotype. This rearrangement joins TRBV29-1 to TRBJ2-2; D is perhaps TRBD1 (6 bases). CDR1 and CDR2 (germline): SQVTM, ANQGSEA. V dropped 2 bases and J dropped 0 bases, with 16 bases sitting between them. The CDR3 runs 17 residues. The CDR3 here is CSVENPKGGANTGELFF. In nucleotides, the CDR3 is TGCAGCGTTGAAAACCCCAAAGGGGGAGCGAACACCGGGGAGCTGTTTTTT.

This clonotype turned up a few times. The gene calls are TRBV20-1 and TRBJ1-1, with 10 bases fitting TRBD1. The V and J ends lost 0 bases and 5 bases, in that order; junction bases with no gene match: 9. Germline V lookup: CDR1 DFQATT, CDR2 SNEGSKA (reference sequence). The CDR3 has 16 amino acids. The CDR3 loop reads CSARDMGTGESTEAFF. The CDR3 coding sequence is TGCAGTGCTAGAGATATGGGGACAGGGGAATCAACTGAAGCTTTCTTT.

The J gene is TRBJ2-7, the V gene TRBV9, with D tentatively TRBD1 (6 bases). This CDR3 is built from 14 residues. The V end lost 4 bases, the J end lost 3 bases, and 14 bases lay between the germline ends. CDR1 and CDR2 from the germline V gene are SGDLS and YYNGEE. In DNA form, the CDR3 reads TGTGCCAGCAGCCCCCGGACCAGGGGCTACGAGCAGTACTTC. Translated, it gives CASSPRTRGYEQYF. Together with reference TRBV9 and TRBJ2-7, the CDR3 gives the full variable domain: DSGVTQTPKHLITATGQRVTLRCSPRSGDLSVYWYQQSLDQGLQFLIQYYNGEERAKGNILERFSAQQFPDLHSELNLSSLELGDSALYFCASSPRTRGYEQYFGPGTRLTVT.

Many counts were recorded for this clonotype. The CDR3 DNA reads as TGCAGCGTTGGGACAGCTTACAATCAGCCCCAGCATTTT. The encoded protein is CSVGTAYNQPQHF. V and J are TRBV29-1 and TRBJ1-5; perhaps TRBD1 as D (6 bases). CDR3 length equals 13 residues. Trimming took off 4 bases at V and 3 bases at J, with 10 bases between the two ends. CDR1 is SQVTM and CDR2 is ANQGSEA in the germline V gene. Filled out from reference TRBV29-1 and TRBJ1-5, the complete variable domain reads SAVISQKPSRDICQRGTSLTIQCQVDSQVTMMFWYRQQPGQSLTLIATANQGSEATYESGFVIDKFPISRPNLTFSTLTVSNMSPEDSSIYLCSVGTAYNQPQHFGDGTRLSIL.

There are many counts of this clonotype. The junction departs from the called germline gene at one end, perhaps through a read error. The chain is built from TRBV25-1 and TRBJ2-7; 14 bases map to TRBD2. The CDR3 has 11 residues. CDR1 and CDR2 from the germline V gene are MGHDK and SYGVNS. CDR3 region: CASSDGTSGRF. DNA of the CDR3: TGTGCCAGCAGTGACGGGACTAGCGGGAGATTC.

The gene calls are TRBV7-2 and TRBJ2-3; 10 nucleotides agree with TRBD1. V lost 5 bases and J lost 6; bases outside the gene matches: 5. The CDR3 length is 14 residues. Germline V gene lookup returns CDR1 SGHTA and CDR2 FQGNSA. CDR3 amino acids: CASSRTGGVDTQYF. The CDR3 DNA reads TGTGCCAGCAGCCGGACAGGGGGAGTGGATACGCAGTATTTT.

This clonotype was recorded a few times. This chain joins TRBV29-1 and TRBJ2-4; tentatively, D is TRBD1 (5 bases). CDR1 and CDR2 from the germline V gene are SQVTM and ANQGSEA. The CDR3 loop spans 14 amino acids. Trimming took off 1 base at V and 3 bases at J, with 10 bases between the two ends. CDR3 amino acids: CSVEGGAGKNIQYF. In nucleotides, the CDR3 is TGCAGCGTTGAAGGGGGCGCCGGCAAAAACATTCAGTACTTC. Filled out from reference TRBV29-1 and TRBJ2-4, the complete variable domain reads SAVISQKPSRDICQRGTSLTIQCQVDSQVTMMFWYRQQPGQSLTLIATANQGSEATYESGFVIDKFPISRPNLTFSTLTVSNMSPEDSSIYLCSVEGGAGKNIQYFGAGTRLSVL.

This rearrangement joins TRBV7-2 to TRBJ2-5, with D possibly TRBD1 on 6 matching bases. Trimming took off 6 bases at V and 2 bases at J, with 19 bases between the two ends. CDR1 and CDR2 from the germline V gene are SGHTA and FQGNSA. The CDR3 has 16 amino acids. CDR3 region: CASSQRFWTEQETQYF. In DNA form, the CDR3 reads TGTGCCAGCAGTCAGAGGTTTTGGACAGAGCAAGAGACCCAGTACTTC.

Written as DNA, the CDR3 is TGCAGTGCTCAGACATATAGCTACGAGCAGTACTTC. Protein product: CSAQTYSYEQYF. The chain uses TRBV20-1 and TRBJ2-7, with D unclear. Trimming cost V 5 bases and J 3 bases, with 11 bases left between them. The CDR3 extends over 12 amino acids. Germline CDR1 and CDR2: DFQATT and SNEGSKA (reference sequence).

The chain joins TRBV20-1 to TRBJ1-5; D gene uncertain. CDR1 is DFQATT, CDR2 SNEGSKA, per germline (reference sequence). With 1 base removed from V and 6 bases from J, the gap between germline ends came to 10 bases. The CDR3 length is 13 residues. This CDR3 reads CSARAGLGQPQHF. CDR3 in DNA: TGCAGTGCTAGAGCAGGCTTGGGTCAGCCCCAGCATTTT.

The V and J genes are TRBV5-4 and TRBJ2-5; D possibly uses TRBD1 or TRBD2 (5 bases each). The CDR3 runs to 14 residues. In germline, CDR1 is SGHNT, CDR2 YYREEE (reference sequence). Trimming left V 1 base short and J 7 bases short, with 14 bases between. CDR3 in DNA: TGTGCCAGCAGCTTGCGGGACCCAGGGCGGACCCAGTACTTC. Translated, it gives CASSLRDPGRTQYF.

This clonotype was observed a handful of times. V gene TRBV5-6 combines with J gene TRBJ1-1; maybe TRBD1 (5 bases). The CDR3 has 15 residues. From germline, CDR1 is SGHDT and CDR2 YYEEEE. V lost 0 bases and J 0 bases, leaving 9 bases between the germline ends. CDR3 DNA: TGTGCCAGCAGCTTGGGTAGGGGTATGAACACTGAAGCTTTCTTT. Amino acid sequence: CASSLGRGMNTEAFF.

V usage is TRBV28 and J usage is TRBJ2-3; 8 positions match TRBD2. This CDR3 comprises 14 residues. Unmatched junction bases numbered 3, after V lost 2 bases and J lost 5 bases. CDR1 is MDHEN and CDR2 is SYDVKM in the germline V gene. The CDR3 DNA sequence: TGTGCCAGCAGTTTACAGCGGGGGAGAGATACGCAGTATTTT. This encodes CASSLQRGRDTQYF.

The sample holds a few counts of this clonotype. V usage is TRBV10-3 and J usage is TRBJ2-1; D is possibly TRBD2 (6 bases). CDR1 is ENHRY and CDR2 is SYGVKD in the germline V gene. The V end lost 5 bases, the J end lost 7 bases, and 6 bases lay between the germline ends. The CDR3 length is 11 residues. The CDR3 protein is CAISRENEQFF. The CDR3 bases are TGTGCCATCAGTCGGGAGAATGAGCAGTTCTTC.

This clonotype has just a few counts. The chain couples TRBV15 to TRBJ2-2; 12 nucleotides agree with TRBD2. Trimming cost V 0 bases and J 2 bases; bases outside gene matches: 4. Germline values: CDR1 LNHNV, CDR2 YYDKDF (reference sequence). The CDR3 runs 18 residues. CDR3 region: CATSRDLAGGPNTGELFF. CDR3 in DNA: TGTGCCACCAGCAGAGATCTAGCGGGAGGGCCCAACACCGGGGAGCTGTTTTTT.

The V call is TRBV5-1, the J call TRBJ1-1, with unresolved D. The V gene lost 0 bases and the J gene lost 0 bases, with 12 bases spanning the gap. The CDR3 is 16 amino acids. In germline, CDR1 is SGHRS, CDR2 YFSETQ. The CDR3: CASSLAVGKVNTEAFF. DNA for the CDR3: TGCGCCAGCAGCTTGGCGGTAGGGAAGGTGAACACTGAAGCTTTCTTT.

This clonotype was detected ten times or more. The rearrangement links TRBV5-1 to TRBJ2-1; 13 nucleotides align to TRBD2. Germline V gene lookup returns CDR1 SGHRS and CDR2 YFSETQ. V trimming: 3 bases; J trimming: 0 bases; junction bases outside the gene matches: 3. This CDR3 spans 17 amino acids. In DNA form, the CDR3 reads TGCGCCAGCAGCTCGGGACTAGCGGGGAGCTCCTACAATGAGCAGTTCTTC. Amino acid sequence: CASSSGLAGSSYNEQFF.

This clonotype was seen many times. The rearrangement links TRBV12-3 or TRBV12-4 to TRBJ1-1; TRBD1 matches at 8 bases. The CDR3 has 16 amino acids. The ends lost 6 bases at V and 0 bases at J; junction bases unmatched: 9. The CDR3 DNA reads TGTGCCAGCAGACGTTATGCAGGGGGCCTGAACACTGAAGCTTTCTTT. It is translated as CASRRYAGGLNTEAFF.

In its sample, this clonotype was seen many times. The chain is built from TRBV29-1 and TRBJ2-3; 7 bases match TRBD2. Per the germline V gene, CDR1 is SQVTM and CDR2 is ANQGSEA. J was trimmed by 6 bases and V by 7 bases; bases with no gene match: 7. The CDR3 covers 12 residues. The CDR3 region is CSERGESDTQYF. The DNA of the CDR3 is TGCAGCGAGCGGGGCGAGAGCGATACGCAGTATTTT.

Many counts were recorded for this clonotype. The gene calls are TRBV12-3 or TRBV12-4 and TRBJ2-1; 13 bases are shared with TRBD2. J was trimmed by 7 bases and V by 5 bases; bases with no gene match: 8. The CDR3 is made up of 16 amino acids. The CDR3 loop reads CASSGVWTSGSNEQFF. CDR3 sequence (DNA): TGTGCCAGCAGTGGGGTTTGGACTAGCGGGAGTAATGAGCAGTTCTTC.

This clonotype was seen more than once but under ten times. The V gene is TRBV7-3, the J gene TRBJ1-2; 7 bases line up with TRBD1. This CDR3 comprises 15 residues. Germline lookup yields CDR1 SGHTA and CDR2 FQGTGA. V lost 4 bases and J lost 3; bases outside the gene matches: 8. The CDR3 DNA sequence: TGTGCCAGCAGCTCACCCGGGACAGAGGACTATGGCTACACCTTC. It codes for CASSSPGTEDYGYTF.